These T cell receptor beta chains were read from a single sample in a study of CXCR3-negative and CXCR3-positive naive CD8 T cells. No DNA is given; TCRdb re-called the 5' RACE reads and lists each CDR3 protein once. The sample spans approximately 56,000 distinct CDR3 sequences; the ten largest clones claim approximately 22%. Specimen: memory CD8+ T cells from blood. Receptors were obtained from a human donor in good health. Some clones in this sample may be carry-over from other donors' samples. The CDR3 runs from the conserved cysteine through the conserved F or W.

V,J,CDR3
TRBV4-1,TRBJ2-7,CASSQVSGTGFYEQYF
TRBV29-1,TRBJ2-7,CSVELAGGFSYEQYF
TRBV20-1,TRBJ2-1,CSARGEMPNEQFF
TRBV7-9,TRBJ2-2,CASSHAAGDTGELFF
TRBV12-3/TRBV12-4,TRBJ1-5,CASQSGGNQPQHF
TRBV29-1,TRBJ2-3,CSVDPSWGSGDTQYF
TRBV6-4,TRBJ2-3,CASSVAGGNTDTQYF
TRBV29-1,TRBJ2-7,CSVGNPGSYYEQYF
TRBV4-3,TRBJ2-7,CASSQYNDGYEQYF
TRBV12-3/TRBV12-4,TRBJ2-3,CASSGLAGGPSTDTQYF
TRBV19,TRBJ1-5,CASSEPLGNQPQHF
TRBV20-1,TRBJ1-3,CSARDGLFSGNTIYF
TRBV29-1,TRBJ1-2,CSGLGGYPNNYGYTF
TRBV7-2,TRBJ2-7,CASSLATGQVVYEQYF
TRBV13,TRBJ1-5,CASSLGDQSQHF
TRBV30,TRBJ2-3,CAWAILSTDTQYF
TRBV12-3/TRBV12-4,TRBJ2-5,CASSLGTVPYQETQYF
TRBV7-3,TRBJ2-3,CASSWTSGRLDTQYF
TRBV29-1,TRBJ2-2,CSVEESDRNTGELFF
TRBV20-1,TRBJ1-2,CSARDSRQENYGYTF